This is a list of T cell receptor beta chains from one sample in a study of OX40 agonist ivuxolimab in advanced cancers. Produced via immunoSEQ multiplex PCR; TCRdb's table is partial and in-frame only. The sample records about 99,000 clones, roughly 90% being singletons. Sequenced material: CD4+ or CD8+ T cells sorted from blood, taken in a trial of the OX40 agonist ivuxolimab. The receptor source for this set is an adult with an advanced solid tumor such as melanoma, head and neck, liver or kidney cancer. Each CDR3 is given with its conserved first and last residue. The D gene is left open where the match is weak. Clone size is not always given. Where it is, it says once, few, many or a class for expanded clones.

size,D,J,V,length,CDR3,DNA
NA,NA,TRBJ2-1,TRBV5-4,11,CASLNYNEQFF,TGTGCCAGCCTCAACTACAATGAGCAGTTCTTC
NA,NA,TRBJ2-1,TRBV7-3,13,CASSLIARDEQFF,TGTGCCAGCAGCTTAATCGCGAGGGATGAGCAGTTCTTC
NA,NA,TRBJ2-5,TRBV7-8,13,CASSPGATGGQYF,TGTGCCAGCAGCCCAGGGGCGACTGGGGGTCAGTACTTC
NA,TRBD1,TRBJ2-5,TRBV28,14,CASSFGDRVETQYF,TGTGCCAGCAGTTTCGGGGACAGGGTAGAGACCCAGTACTTC
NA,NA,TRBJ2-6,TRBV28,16,CASSLFGVSGANVLTF,TGTGCCAGCAGTTTATTCGGAGTGTCTGGAGCCAACGTCCTGACTTTC
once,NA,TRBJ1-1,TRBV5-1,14,CASSLEQVSTEAFF,TGCGCCAGCAGCTTGGAACAGGTGTCCACTGAAGCTTTCTTT
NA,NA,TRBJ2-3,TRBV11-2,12,CASSLEFNTQYF,TGTGCCAGCAGCTTAGAGTTCAATACGCAGTATTTT
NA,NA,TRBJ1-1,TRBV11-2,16,CASSPQGPRLNTEAFF,TGTGCCAGCAGCCCCCAAGGCCCCCGTTTGAACACTGAAGCTTTCTTT
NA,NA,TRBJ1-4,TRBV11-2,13,CASSSGVLVKLFF,TGTGCCAGCAGCTCAGGGGTTCTGGTAAAACTGTTTTTT
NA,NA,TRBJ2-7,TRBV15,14,CATSRDQGPYEQYF,TGTGCCACCAGCAGAGACCAGGGGCCCTACGAGCAGTACTTC
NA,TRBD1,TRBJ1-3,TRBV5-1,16,CASSLGQGNVANTIYF,TGCGCCAGCAGCTTGGGACAGGGAAATGTAGCAAACACCATATATTTT
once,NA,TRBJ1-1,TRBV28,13,CASSFLQGREAFF,TGTGCCAGCAGTTTCCTGCAGGGGCGTGAAGCTTTCTTT
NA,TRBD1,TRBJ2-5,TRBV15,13,CATSTGTDETQYF,TGTGCCACCAGCACGGGGACAGATGAGACCCAGTACTTC
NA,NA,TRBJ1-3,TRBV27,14,CATTSQFSGNTIYF,TGTGCCACCACTTCCCAGTTCTCTGGAAACACCATATATTTT
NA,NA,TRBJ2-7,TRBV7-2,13,CASSSEFGYEQYF,TGTGCCAGCTCGTCAGAATTCGGCTACGAGCAGTACTTC
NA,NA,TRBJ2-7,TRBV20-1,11,CSATRMGEQYF,TGCAGTGCTACCCGCATGGGCGAGCAGTACTTC
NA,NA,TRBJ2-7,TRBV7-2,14,CASSLKGVEREQYF,TGTGCCAGCAGCTTAAAGGGGGTAGAGAGGGAGCAGTACTTC
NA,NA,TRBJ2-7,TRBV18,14,CASSQERIRYEQYF,TGTGCCAGCTCGCAAGAACGGATACGCTACGAGCAGTACTTC
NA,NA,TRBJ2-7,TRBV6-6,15,CASSSGHLVTYEQYF,TGTGCCAGCAGTTCGGGACACCTCGTGACCTACGAGCAGTACTTC
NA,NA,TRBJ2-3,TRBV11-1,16,CASSLYQGRDTDTQYF,TGTGCCAGCAGCTTATATCAAGGCAGGGACACAGATACGCAGTATTTT
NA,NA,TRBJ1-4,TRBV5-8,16,CASSLPAGRSNEKLFF,TGTGCCAGCAGCTTACCCGCGGGACGTAGTAATGAAAAACTGTTTTTT
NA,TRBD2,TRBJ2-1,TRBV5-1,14,CASSLEREEDEQFF,TGCGCCAGCAGCTTGGAGCGGGAGGAGGATGAGCAGTTCTTC
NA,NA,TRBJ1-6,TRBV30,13,CAWSIQPGPPLHF,TGTGCCTGGAGTATACAGCCTGGCCCCCCCCTCCACTTT
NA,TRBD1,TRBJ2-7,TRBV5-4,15,CASSMDRVNGYEQYF,TGTGCCAGCAGCATGGACAGGGTCAATGGCTACGAGCAGTACTTC
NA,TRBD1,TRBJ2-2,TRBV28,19,CASSPLGTGRLANTGELFF,TGTGCCAGCAGTCCACTTGGGACAGGGCGTCTCGCGAACACCGGGGAGCTGTTTTTT
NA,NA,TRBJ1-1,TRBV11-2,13,CASSLNDYTEAFF,TGTGCCAGCAGCTTGAACGACTACACTGAAGCTTTCTTT
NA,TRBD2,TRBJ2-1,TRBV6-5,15,CASSISGSSYNEQFF,TGTGCCAGCAGTATTAGCGGGAGCTCCTACAATGAGCAGTTCTTC
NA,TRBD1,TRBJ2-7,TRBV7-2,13,CASSRDRAYEQYF,TGTGCCAGCAGCCGGGACAGGGCCTACGAGCAGTACTTC
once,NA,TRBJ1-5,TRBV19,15,CASQHDMKSNQPQHF,TGTGCCAGCCAACACGACATGAAAAGCAATCAGCCCCAGCATTTT
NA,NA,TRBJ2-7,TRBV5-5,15,CASSLAQGLAYEQYF,TGTGCCAGCAGCTTGGCACAGGGCTTAGCCTACGAGCAGTACTTC
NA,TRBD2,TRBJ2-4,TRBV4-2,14,CASSQGLAYGIQYF,TGTGCCAGCAGCCAGGGACTAGCCTATGGCATTCAGTACTTC
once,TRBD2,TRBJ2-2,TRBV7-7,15,CASSPGLAGGGELFF,TGTGCCAGCAGCCCGGGACTAGCGGGAGGCGGGGAGCTGTTTTTT
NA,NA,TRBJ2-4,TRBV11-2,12,CASSSSGNIQYF,TGTGCCAGCAGCTCCTCCGGGAACATTCAGTACTTC
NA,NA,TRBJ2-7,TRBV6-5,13,CASSYVARGEQYF,TGTGCCAGCAGTTACGTTGCCCGTGGCGAGCAGTACTTC
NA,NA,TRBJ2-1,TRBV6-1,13,CASSDRRYNEQFF,TGTGCCAGCAGTGACCGACGGTACAATGAGCAGTTCTTC
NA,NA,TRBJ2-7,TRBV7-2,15,CASSLRAGTNYEQYF,TGTGCCAGCAGCTTAAGAGCGGGCACTAACTACGAGCAGTACTTC
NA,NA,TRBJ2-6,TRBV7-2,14,CASSRGAGANVLTF,TGTGCCAGCAGTCGAGGGGCTGGGGCCAACGTCCTGACTTTC
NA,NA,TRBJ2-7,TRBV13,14,CASSLFRDSYEQYF,TGTGCCAGCAGCTTGTTCCGGGATTCCTACGAGCAGTACTTC
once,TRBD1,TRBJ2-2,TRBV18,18,CASSPLVQGTGNTGELFF,TGTGCCAGCTCACCCTTGGTACAGGGGACGGGAAACACCGGGGAGCTGTTTTTT
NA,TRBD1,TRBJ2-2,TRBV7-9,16,CASSPGTGGHTGELFF,TGTGCCAGCAGCCCAGGGACAGGAGGTCACACCGGGGAGCTGTTTTTT
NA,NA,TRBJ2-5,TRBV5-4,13,CASSLEGRETQYF,TGTGCCAGCAGCTTGGAGGGGCGCGAGACCCAGTACTTC
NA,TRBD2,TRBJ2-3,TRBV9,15,CASSVVAGVADTQYF,TGTGCCAGCAGCGTAGTAGCGGGAGTAGCAGATACGCAGTATTTT
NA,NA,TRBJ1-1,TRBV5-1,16,CASSLHRQTANTEAFF,TGCGCCAGCAGCCTTCATAGACAGACGGCGAACACTGAAGCTTTCTTT
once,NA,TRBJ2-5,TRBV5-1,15,CASSPMAGSQETQYF,TGCGCCAGCAGTCCAATGGCGGGATCGCAAGAGACCCAGTACTTC
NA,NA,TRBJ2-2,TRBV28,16,CASSSFGHTNTGELFF,TGTGCCAGCAGTTCGTTCGGACATACGAACACCGGGGAGCTGTTTTTT
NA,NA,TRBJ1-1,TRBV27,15,CASSFEGSANTEAFF,TGTGCCAGCAGTTTTGAGGGATCGGCGAACACTGAAGCTTTCTTT
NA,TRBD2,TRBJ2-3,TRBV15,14,CATRVAGGTDTQYF,TGTGCCACCAGAGTAGCGGGGGGCACAGATACGCAGTATTTT
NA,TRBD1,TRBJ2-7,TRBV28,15,CASSSPGQGSYEQYF,TGTGCCAGCAGTTCGCCGGGACAGGGGTCCTACGAGCAGTACTTC